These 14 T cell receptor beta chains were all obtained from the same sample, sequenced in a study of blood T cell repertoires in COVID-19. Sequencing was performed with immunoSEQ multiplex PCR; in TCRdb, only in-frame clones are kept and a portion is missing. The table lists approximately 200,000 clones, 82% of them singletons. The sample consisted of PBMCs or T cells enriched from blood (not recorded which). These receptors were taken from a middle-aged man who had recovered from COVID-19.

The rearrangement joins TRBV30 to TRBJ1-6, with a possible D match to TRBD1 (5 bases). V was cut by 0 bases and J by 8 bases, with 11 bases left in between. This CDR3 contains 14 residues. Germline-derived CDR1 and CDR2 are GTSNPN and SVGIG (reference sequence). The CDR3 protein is CAWSVIRGDSPLHF. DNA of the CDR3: TGTGCCTGGAGTGTAATACGGGGGGATTCACCCCTCCACTTT.

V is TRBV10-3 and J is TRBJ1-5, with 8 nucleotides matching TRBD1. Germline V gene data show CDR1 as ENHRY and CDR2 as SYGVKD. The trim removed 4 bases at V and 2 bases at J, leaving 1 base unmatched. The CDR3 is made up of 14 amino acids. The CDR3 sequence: CAISAGQGNQPQHF. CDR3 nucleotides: TGTGCCATCAGTGCGGGACAGGGCAATCAGCCCCAGCATTTT.

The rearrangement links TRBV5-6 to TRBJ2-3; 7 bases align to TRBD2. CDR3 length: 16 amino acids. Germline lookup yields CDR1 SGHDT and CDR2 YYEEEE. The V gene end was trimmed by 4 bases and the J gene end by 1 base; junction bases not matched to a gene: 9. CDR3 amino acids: CASSLRVTSRTDTQYF. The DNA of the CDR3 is TGTGCCAGCAGCCTGAGGGTGACTAGCCGCACAGATACGCAGTATTTT.

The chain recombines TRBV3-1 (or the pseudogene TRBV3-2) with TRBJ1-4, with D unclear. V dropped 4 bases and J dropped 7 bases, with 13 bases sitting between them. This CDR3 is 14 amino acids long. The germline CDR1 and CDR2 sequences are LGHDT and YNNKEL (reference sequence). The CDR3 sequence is CASSPQTGGEKLFF. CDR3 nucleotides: TGTGCCAGCAGCCCCCAGACCGGAGGTGAAAAACTGTTTTTT.

The CDR3 is CASSLEGTAYGYTF. DNA of the CDR3: TGTGCCAGCAGCTTGGAAGGGACAGCCTATGGCTACACCTTC. This rearrangement joins TRBV5-8 to TRBJ1-2; 7 bases line up with TRBD1. This CDR3 has 14 residues. Germline trimming cut 0 bases from V and 4 bases from J; bases unmatched to any gene: 3. Germline values: CDR1 SGHTS, CDR2 YDEGEE.

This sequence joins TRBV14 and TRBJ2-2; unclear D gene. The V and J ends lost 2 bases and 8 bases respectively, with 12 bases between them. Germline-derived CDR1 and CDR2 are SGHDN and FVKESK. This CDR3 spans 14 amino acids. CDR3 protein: CASSQQALQGELFF. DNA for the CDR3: TGTGCCAGCAGCCAACAGGCCCTACAGGGGGAGCTGTTTTTT.

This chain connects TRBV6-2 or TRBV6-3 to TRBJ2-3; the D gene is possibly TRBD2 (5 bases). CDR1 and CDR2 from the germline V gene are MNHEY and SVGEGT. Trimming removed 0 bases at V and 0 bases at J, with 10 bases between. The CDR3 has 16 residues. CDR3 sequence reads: CASSYSSVSSTDTQYF. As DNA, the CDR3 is TGTGCCAGCAGTTACTCTAGCGTATCTAGCACAGATACGCAGTATTTT.

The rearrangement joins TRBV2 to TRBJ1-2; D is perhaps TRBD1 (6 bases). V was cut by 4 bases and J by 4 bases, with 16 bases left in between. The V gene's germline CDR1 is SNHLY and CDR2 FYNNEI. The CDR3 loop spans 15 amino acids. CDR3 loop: CASSATGSPSYGYTF. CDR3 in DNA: TGTGCCAGCAGTGCTACAGGGTCTCCTTCCTATGGCTACACCTTC. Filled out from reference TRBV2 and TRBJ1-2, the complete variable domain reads EPEVTQTPSHQVTQMGQEVILRCVPISNHLYFYWYRQILGQKVEFLVSFYNNEISEKSEIFDDQFSVERPDGSNFTLKIRSTKLEDSAMYFCASSATGSPSYGYTFGSGTRLTVV.

CDR3 DNA sequence: TGTGCCAGCAGCTTGCCCTTAGGAACCGCCGCCGGCGGTGGCTACACCTTC. Amino acids: CASSLPLGTAAGGGYTF. This chain uses TRBV5-4 with TRBJ1-2; D unresolved. Between the trimmed V and J ends, which lost 1 base and 7 bases, there was a span of 23 bases. Germline V lookup: CDR1 SGHNT, CDR2 YYREEE (reference sequence). This CDR3 is built from 17 residues.

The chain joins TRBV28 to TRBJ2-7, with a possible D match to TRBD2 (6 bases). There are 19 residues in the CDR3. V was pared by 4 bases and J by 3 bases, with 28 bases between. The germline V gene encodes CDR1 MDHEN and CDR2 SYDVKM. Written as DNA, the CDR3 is TGTGCCAGCAGTTCCACGGACACGGCTGGGTCGGGAGCTCACTACGAGCAGTACTTC. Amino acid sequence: CASSSTDTAGSGAHYEQYF. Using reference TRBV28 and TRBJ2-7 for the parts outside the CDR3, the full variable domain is DVKVTQSSRYLVKRTGEKVFLECVQDMDHENMFWYRQDPGLGLRLIYFSYDVKMKEKGDIPEGYSVSREKKERFSLILESASTNQTSMYLCASSSTDTAGSGAHYEQYFGPGTRLTVT.

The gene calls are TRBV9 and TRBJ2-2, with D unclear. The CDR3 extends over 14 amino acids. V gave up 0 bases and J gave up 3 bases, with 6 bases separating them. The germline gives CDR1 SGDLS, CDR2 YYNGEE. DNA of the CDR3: TGTGCCAGCAGCGTAGCAGGCTACACCGGGGAGCTGTTTTTT. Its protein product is CASSVAGYTGELFF.

The CDR3 is CASSTDSSYEQYF. The CDR3 DNA is TGTGCCAGCAGTACCGACAGCTCCTACGAGCAGTACTTC. The rearrangement joins TRBV2 to TRBJ2-7, with a tentative D call TRBD1 (5 bases). Trimming cost V 5 bases and J 0 bases, with 8 bases left between them. The CDR3 covers 13 residues. Per germline, CDR1 SNHLY and CDR2 FYNNEI.

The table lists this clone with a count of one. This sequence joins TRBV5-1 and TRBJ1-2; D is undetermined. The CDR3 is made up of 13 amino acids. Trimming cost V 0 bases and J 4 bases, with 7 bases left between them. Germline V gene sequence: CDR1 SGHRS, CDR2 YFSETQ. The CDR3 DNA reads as TGCGCCAGCAGCTTGGACAGTTTCTATGGCTACACCTTC. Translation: CASSLDSFYGYTF.

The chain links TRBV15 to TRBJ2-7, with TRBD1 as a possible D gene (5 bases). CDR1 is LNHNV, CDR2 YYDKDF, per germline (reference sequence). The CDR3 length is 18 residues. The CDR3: CATSRDGALRFSSSEQYV. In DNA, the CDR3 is TGTGCCACCAGCAGAGATGGGGCACTACGGTTCAGCTCCTCCGAGCAGTACGTC.